The clone carrying this T cell receptor beta chain was counted a single time. No antigen is known for it. The record originates from a study of PD-1 blockade in classical Hodgkin lymphoma. Method: immunoSEQ multiplex PCR; TCRdb's copy keeps in-frame clones and lacks some. Among 31,000 or so clones listed, around 84% were seen once. Study-wide points: Baseline diversity was lower in partial responders and progressors than complete responders. Relapsed/refractory patients reportedly had the lowest baseline TCR diversity, below newly diagnosed patients, who were below healthy donors.

Time point of the sample: cycle 4 day 1 (C4D1), after 6 weeks of nivolumab. Each patient relapsed following autologous stem cell transplantation, and prior brentuximab vedotin exposure differed. Thawed PBMCs were the source of CD4+ T cells, purified by magnetic negative selection. CDR1 is SGHRS and CDR2 is YFSETQ in the germline V gene. V dropped 3 bases and J dropped 8 bases, with 17 bases sitting between them. The CDR3 runs 15 residues. This rearrangement joins TRBV5-1 to TRBJ1-4, with a weak D call TRBD1 (5 bases). The sequence was collected from a human donor with classical Hodgkin lymphoma. Sample: CD4+ T cells from blood, taken before the fourth cycle of nivolumab. The CDR3 DNA reads as TGCGCCAGCAGCTCTTACCGGGACGCCGGGGAAAAACTGTTTTTT. Protein: CASSSYRDAGEKLFF.